The TCR beta chain under discussion was sequenced for a study of blood T cell repertoires in COVID-19. Study-level information: Samples of COVID-19 (acute and convalescent) were obtained from the United States, Italy and Spain. Nucleic acid was either cDNA or gDNA, and it came from T cells, B-cell-depleted T cells, or PBMCs.

Method: immunoSEQ multiplex PCR; TCRdb's copy keeps in-frame clones and lacks some. The sample lists a few hundred thousand clones, roughly 80% seen once, with 5.2% in the top ten. Recruited during active infection, patients (from Seattle) were subsequently followed longitudinally. V trimming: 6 bases; J trimming: 2 bases; junction bases outside the gene matches: 8. The length of the CDR3 is 15 residues. In germline, CDR1 is MNHEY, CDR2 SVGAGI. Sequenced material: peripheral blood. The chain carries TRBV6-5 and TRBJ2-7; 9 bases align to TRBD1. The TCR originated in a woman aged 70-85 years with COVID-19, enrolled during active disease. DNA of the CDR3: TGTGCCAGCAGGAATACAGGGGGCCCCACCTACGAGCAGTACTTC. Its translation: CASRNTGGPTYEQYF.